What follows are 10 T cell receptor beta chains derived from one specimen sequenced in a study of blood T cells in healthy people across ages. Then a second PCR, running about 7 to 11 cycles, was carried out with a sample-barcoded 5' primer and a J-beta primer mix. In TCRdb, the 5' RACE reads were re-called with MiXCR into one record per CDR3 protein. This sample has approximately 730,000 distinct CDR3 sequences; around 40% occur once, and the top ten carry under 25%. The sample taken for sequencing was blood. The receptors come from a woman in her sixties in good health.

This clonotype was detected only a few times. This chain uses TRBV6-1 with TRBJ2-3; D possibly matches TRBD1 or TRBD2 (5 bases each). The CDR3 loop spans 15 amino acids. The V end was cut by 0 bases, the J end by 2 bases, with 9 bases between. CDR1 and CDR2 from the germline V gene are MNHNS and SASEGT. CDR3 region: CASSEAGVATDTQYF. The DNA of the CDR3 is TGTGCCAGCAGTGAAGCGGGGGTTGCCACAGATACGCAGTATTTT.

The V and J genes are TRBV7-2 and TRBJ2-5; possibly TRBD1 or TRBD2 for D (7 bases each). With the DNA end fitting TRBJ2-7 better, the J assignment may be wrong. Germline CDR1 is SGHTA and CDR2 is FQGNSA. This CDR3 is built from 15 residues. This CDR3 reads CASRANPGGAYEQYF. The CDR3 DNA follows: TGTGCCAGCAGGGCTAACCCAGGGGGGGCCTACGAGCAGTACTTC.

This clonotype was counted ten times or more. The rearrangement uses TRBV7-3 and TRBJ1-1; tentative D call: TRBD1 (5 bases). Germline assignment: CDR1 SGHTA and CDR2 FQGTGA. V lost 4 bases to trimming and J lost 5 bases, with 11 bases between them. This CDR3 region has 13 residues. The CDR3 is CASSSPGRTEAFF. The DNA for the CDR3 is TGTGCCAGCAGCTCCCCAGGGAGGACTGAAGCTTTCTTT.

The chain combines TRBV6-2 or TRBV6-3 with TRBJ2-7; TRBD2 matches at 7 bases. The J call may be in error: the DNA end matches TRBJ2-4 better. Looked up from germline, CDR1 is MNHEY and CDR2 is SVGEGT. This CDR3 contains 16 residues. CDR3 residues: CASRAFDGLGKNIQYF. The CDR3 bases are TGTGCCAGCAGAGCCTTCGACGGACTAGGAAAAAACATTCAGTACTTC.

J is TRBJ2-3 and V is TRBV20-1; 12 bases map to TRBD2. The J segment lost 6 bases and the V segment lost 7 bases, leaving 11 bases of the junction unmatched. The length of the CDR3 is 15 residues. Germline CDR1 DFQATT, CDR2 SNEGSKA (reference sequence). CDR3 protein: CSVPRTSGMGDTQYF. The CDR3 DNA is TGCAGTGTTCCGCGGACTAGCGGGATGGGGGATACGCAGTATTTT.

This clonotype was observed a few times. The chain is built from TRBV13 and TRBJ1-1; no firm D call. Per the germline V gene, CDR1 is PRHDT and CDR2 is FYEKMQ (reference sequence). The germline V and J ends were trimmed by 1 base and 4 bases, with 10 bases remaining between them. This CDR3 contains 14 residues. The CDR3 DNA reads as TGTGCCAGCAGCTTAGACATCTCGACCACTGAAGCTTTCTTT. This gives the protein CASSLDISTTEAFF.

The V call is TRBV14, the J call TRBJ2-7; 8 bases align to TRBD1. After removal of 1 base from V and 5 bases from J, the junction contained 10 bases not matched to a gene. Germline loops: CDR1 SGHDN, CDR2 FVKESK. The CDR3 sequence is 16 residues long. The CDR3 DNA follows: TGTGCCAGCAGCCAAGGGGCCGGGACAGGCGATCACGAGCAGTACTTC. Protein product: CASSQGAGTGDHEQYF.

This clonotype has a count of ten or more. The chain carries TRBV7-2 and TRBJ2-5; unclear D gene. The CDR3 sequence is 13 residues long. In germline, CDR1 is SGHTA, CDR2 FQGNSA. Trimming shortened V by 1 base and J by 5 bases, and 8 bases separated the two germline ends. The CDR3 loop reads CASSLVFSETQYF. The CDR3 bases are TGTGCCAGCAGCTTAGTATTTTCCGAGACCCAGTACTTC.

The rearrangement joins TRBV29-1 to TRBJ2-1; D uncertain. Germline V lookup: CDR1 SQVTM, CDR2 ANQGSEA. This CDR3 has 14 amino acids. Trimming removed 4 bases from V and 0 bases from J, with 10 bases in between. The chain's CDR3 is CSVGAVPSYNEQFF. For the CDR3, the DNA is TGCAGCGTTGGGGCTGTTCCCTCCTACAATGAGCAGTTCTTC.

The chain carries TRBV6-5 and TRBJ2-1; 9 bases align to TRBD1. Losses at the gene ends were 5 bases for V and 7 bases for J; bases not matched to a gene: 6. CDR3 length equals 14 residues. CDR1 is MNHEY and CDR2 is SVGAGI in the germline V gene. CDR3 residues: CASSQGQGENEQFF. DNA of the CDR3: TGTGCCAGCAGTCAGGGACAGGGTGAGAATGAGCAGTTCTTC.